This T cell receptor beta chain was observed in a study of blood T cell repertoires in COVID-19. Study as a whole: Acute and convalescent COVID-19 samples came from the United States, Italy and Spain.

V lost 7 bases and J lost 3, with 9 bases in between. CDR1 is SNHLY and CDR2 is FYNNEI in the germline V gene. There are 12 residues in the CDR3. Methods used by the authors: Quantification of nucleated cells was approximated via reference gene primer amplification. Assay used: immunoSEQ multiplex PCR; TCRdb lists only in-frame clones, some missing. D and trimming were read from the DNA, whereas the V and J calls and clone size are those reported in that table. The sample shows approximately 280,000 clones, around 87% of them seen only once. The TCR originated in a woman aged 25 to 39 who had recovered from COVID-19. The sample was peripheral blood. The chain joins TRBV2 to TRBJ2-5; D is perhaps TRBD2 (5 bases). The CDR3 here is CASKEAEETQYF. For the CDR3, the DNA is TGTGCCAGCAAGGAGGCAGAAGAGACCCAGTACTTC.